The TCR beta chain under discussion was sequenced for a study of post-analysis software for immune sequencing data. Broader study findings: Batch-mates among the samples co-clustered strongly by F measure. Comparison with controls showed significantly lower normalized Chao1 diversity in multiple sclerosis patients. Comparison of patients with controls showed five TRBV segments more frequent in patients, TRBV5-6, TRBV5-1 and TRBV20-1 among them.

This CDR3 is 16 amino acids long. Per germline, CDR1 SGHRS and CDR2 YFSETQ. As to this clonotype: Its antigen is as yet unknown. A junction boundary mismatches the germline segment, possibly from a read error.

TCR beta cDNA libraries included unique molecular identifiers. TCRdb called the PCR reads again in MiXCR, with one record for every CDR3 protein. The sample has almost 700,000 distinct CDR3 sequences; 55% to 70% are singletons. Sequences were obtained from blood. The chain couples TRBV5-1 to TRBJ2-2; TRBD1 aligns across 12 bases. The sequence was collected from a girl aged 2-10 years with multiple sclerosis. This chain's CDR3 is CASRGTGTGGTGKLFF. In DNA form, the CDR3 reads TGCGCCAGCAGGGGAACCGGGACAGGGGGCACCGGGAAGCTGTTTTTT.